Shown below are 31 T cell receptor beta chains from a single sample sequenced in a study of shared clonotypes between healthy human individuals (dated by TCRdb to 2020 to 2022). Library preparation employed the immunoSEQ multiplex PCR assay. TCRdb took this table from immuneACCESS and kept in-frame rearrangements with V and J called. Such tables lack part of the clones; where checked against another copy, unresolved V genes explain under half of the gap, and the rest is unexplained. Present in this sample are 1.4 million to 1.5 million clones, over 95% of which were seen just once. 0.95% to 1.5% of the sample belongs to the ten largest clones. Sequencing was done on a sample of naive CD4+ T cells sorted from blood. The cell subset or site tag for this specimen amounts to: CD45RA+ positively selected. All receptors come from a man younger than 40 in good health.

V is TRBV9 and J is TRBJ2-3; D is unclear. Per germline, CDR1 SGDLS and CDR2 YYNGEE. Deletions cut 0 bases from V and 4 bases from J, with 3 bases between. This CDR3 has 12 residues. In DNA, the CDR3 is TGTGCCAGCAGCGTAGCGTCAGATACGCAGTATTTT. Protein product: CASSVASDTQYF.

The chain couples TRBV10-3 to TRBJ2-1; 14 positions match TRBD2. CDR3 length: 15 residues. Germline CDR1 reads ENHRY; CDR2 reads SYGVKD. J was trimmed by 10 bases and V by 6 bases; bases with no gene match: 8. The CDR3 nucleotides read TGTGCCATCAGGCCCGGGACTAGCGGGAGTCGAGAGCAGTTCTTC. Residues: CAIRPGTSGSREQFF.

The chain is built from TRBV9 and TRBJ2-1; 8 nucleotides match TRBD2. Germline assignment: CDR1 SGDLS and CDR2 YYNGEE. The junction had 11 bases not matched to a gene; V was cut back by 3 bases and J by 3 bases. The CDR3 runs 17 residues. The CDR3 sequence is CASSGGPGLGFYNEQFF. DNA for the CDR3: TGTGCCAGCAGCGGCGGGCCGGGACTAGGATTCTACAATGAGCAGTTCTTC.

V is TRBV15 and J is TRBJ1-1; tentatively, D is TRBD1 (5 bases). Germline V gene data show CDR1 as LNHNV and CDR2 as YYDKDF (reference sequence). The CDR3 has 16 amino acids. Trimming took off 3 bases at V and 5 bases at J, with 19 bases between the two ends. The CDR3 region has the DNA TGTGCCACCAGCAGGGGACGAAGGGGTGCGGAAACTGAAGCTTTCTTT. Translated, it gives CATSRGRRGAETEAFF.

V gene TRBV2 combines with J gene TRBJ2-5; D assignment may be TRBD1 or TRBD2 (6 bases each). Per the germline V gene, CDR1 is SNHLY and CDR2 is FYNNEI. The V end was cut by 7 bases, the J end by 2 bases, with 17 bases between. The CDR3 runs to 15 residues. As DNA, the CDR3 is TGTGCCAGCATCCCACGGGGGCCGATGCAAGAGACCCAGTACTTC. Translated: CASIPRGPMQETQYF.

This clone was seen a single time. V gene TRBV15 combines with J gene TRBJ2-7; no clear D. This CDR3 has 16 amino acids. Trimming removed 0 bases at V and 6 bases at J, with 18 bases between. Looked up from germline, CDR1 is LNHNV and CDR2 is YYDKDF (reference sequence). CDR3 nucleotide sequence: TGTGCCACCAGCAGAGATCAATCTGGGTTGGGTCTCGAGCAGTACTTC. It specifies CATSRDQSGLGLEQYF.

This clone has only one observation. V gene TRBV28 combines with J gene TRBJ2-3, with 10 bases fitting TRBD1. Germline lookup yields CDR1 MDHEN and CDR2 SYDVKM. The CDR3 length is 15 residues. V shed 11 bases, J shed 4 bases, and the junction held 12 bases outside the gene matches. CDR3 in amino acids: CAVREGQGFSDTQYF. CDR3 in DNA: TGTGCCGTGCGAGAGGGACAGGGGTTCTCAGATACGCAGTATTTT. The whole variable domain, filled in from reference TRBV28 and TRBJ2-3, reads DVKVTQSSRYLVKRTGEKVFLECVQDMDHENMFWYRQDPGLGLRLIYFSYDVKMKEKGDIPEGYSVSREKKERFSLILESASTNQTSMYLCAVREGQGFSDTQYFGPGTRLTVL.

The chain uses TRBV2 and TRBJ2-7; the match to TRBD1 covers 8 bases. This CDR3 contains 12 residues. The V gene's germline CDR1 is SNHLY and CDR2 FYNNEI. The V gene end was trimmed by 6 bases and the J gene end by 5 bases; junction bases not matched to a gene: 3. CDR3 sequence: CASSPQGDEQYF. The DNA of the CDR3 is TGTGCCAGCAGCCCACAGGGGGACGAGCAGTACTTC.

The chain combines TRBV28 with TRBJ2-7; the D gene is possibly TRBD1 (5 bases). This CDR3 is built from 15 residues. Germline V gene lookup returns CDR1 MDHEN and CDR2 SYDVKM. V was pared by 7 bases and J by 2 bases, with 18 bases between. The CDR3 DNA reads as TGTGCCAGCATGCCGCGACAGTTAGGAGCCTACGAGCAGTACTTC. Translation gives CASMPRQLGAYEQYF.

The chain uses TRBV5-1 and TRBJ1-2; D is perhaps TRBD1 (5 bases). Germline V gene lookup returns CDR1 SGHRS and CDR2 YFSETQ. The CDR3 extends over 15 amino acids. Trimming took off 4 bases at V and 1 base at J, with 14 bases between the two ends. In nucleotides, the CDR3 is TGCGCCAGCAGCGACCTCCGGGGGAATAACTATGGCTACACCTTC. This translates into CASSDLRGNNYGYTF.

The J gene is TRBJ2-1, the V gene TRBV5-1, with TRBD2 identical over 8 bases. Germline V CDR1 and CDR2: SGHRS, YFSETQ. V shed 0 bases, J shed 4 bases, and the junction held 3 bases outside the gene matches. This CDR3 spans 15 amino acids. The CDR3 region is CASSLGQREYNEQFF. Written as DNA, the CDR3 is TGCGCCAGCAGCTTGGGACAGCGGGAGTACAATGAGCAGTTCTTC.

On this clone: The DNA is left out, because the CDR3 cannot be placed on it with certainty; the CDR3 is given as TCRdb lists it. The gene calls are TRBV5-1 and TRBJ2-3. The CDR3 comprises 20 residues, both ends counted. Germline V lookup: CDR1 SGHRS, CDR2 YFSETQ. The CDR3 region is CASSLQSSGRDGGRGDTQYF.

V usage is TRBV2 and J usage is TRBJ2-6; 9 nucleotides match TRBD1. V lost 7 bases, J lost 1 base, and 2 bases stayed unmatched. Germline V CDR1 and CDR2: SNHLY, FYNNEI. The CDR3 has 15 amino acids. This chain's CDR3 is CASKDRGSGANVLTF. CDR3 bases: TGTGCCAGCAAGGACAGGGGATCTGGGGCCAACGTCCTGACTTTC.

This sequence joins TRBV27 and TRBJ2-1; a weak D match, TRBD1 (7 bases). This CDR3 region has 15 residues. Looked up from germline, CDR1 is MNHEY and CDR2 is SMNVEV (reference sequence). V was trimmed by 5 bases and J by 4 bases, leaving 15 bases between them. The CDR3, as DNA: TGTGCCAGCAGTAAGACTCAGGGGGGATACAATGAGCAGTTCTTC. Translated, it gives CASSKTQGGYNEQFF.

The chain carries TRBV10-2 and TRBJ2-1; 8 positions match TRBD2. V lost 6 bases and J lost 9; bases outside the gene matches: 10. Germline CDR1 reads WSHSY; CDR2 reads SAAADI. This CDR3 spans 14 amino acids. The CDR3 region has the DNA TGCGCCAGCAGGGCAGCGGGAGCTCAGGGTGAGCAGTTCTTC. Amino acids: CASRAAGAQGEQFF.

V is TRBV18 and J is TRBJ2-1; 10 bases line up with TRBD1. The CDR3 sequence is 13 residues long. V dropped 5 bases and J dropped 9; count of bases not matched to a gene: 4. The V gene's germline CDR1 is KGHSH and CDR2 LQKENI. CDR3 protein: CASSIGQGGEQFF. The DNA for the CDR3 is TGTGCCAGCTCAATTGGACAGGGGGGTGAGCAGTTCTTC.

The CDR3 loop reads CASSQDSGQETQYF. The CDR3, as DNA: TGTGCCAGCAGCCAAGACTCCGGACAAGAGACCCAGTACTTC. This chain joins TRBV14 and TRBJ2-5, with D uncertain. The V gene's germline CDR1 is SGHDN and CDR2 FVKESK. This CDR3 is built from 14 residues. The V end was cut by 0 bases, the J end by 2 bases, with 7 bases between.

The CDR3 spells CASSRKGDDTEAFF. CDR3 DNA sequence: TGTGCCAGTAGCCGGAAGGGGGACGACACTGAAGCTTTCTTT. The genes are TRBV19 and TRBJ1-1, with D maybe TRBD1 (6 bases). Germline CDR1 and CDR2: LNHDA and SQIVND (reference sequence). Trimming removed 6 bases at V and 3 bases at J, with 14 bases between. The CDR3 sequence is 14 residues long.

In DNA form, the CDR3 reads TGTGCCAGCAGCTTAAAAATCGGGGGCACCGGGGAGCTGTTTTTT. Translation gives CASSLKIGGTGELFF. The rearrangement joins TRBV11-2 to TRBJ2-2, with D maybe TRBD2 (6 bases). V lost 2 bases to trimming and J lost 4 bases, with 11 bases between them. The CDR3 has 15 amino acids. The V gene's germline CDR1 is SGHAT and CDR2 FQNNGV.

The chain joins TRBV6-4 to TRBJ1-1; D is uncertain. Germline V CDR1 and CDR2: MRHNA, SNTAGT. Trimming removed 2 bases from V and 11 bases from J, with 9 bases in between. This CDR3 contains 11 residues. CDR3 loop: CASSDNLRAFF. CDR3 nucleotide sequence: TGTGCCAGCAGTGACAACCTTCGGGCTTTCTTT.

Points on this clone: Additional DNA sequences in this sample encode the identical CDR3. This sequence joins TRBV11-2 and TRBJ2-7; 9 nucleotides agree with TRBD2. Looked up from germline, CDR1 is SGHAT and CDR2 is FQNNGV. CDR3 size: 14 residues. The ends lost 5 bases at V and 6 bases at J; junction bases unmatched: 8. CDR3 loop: CASSPAGGPSEQYF. CDR3 sequence (DNA): TGTGCCAGCAGCCCCGCGGGAGGGCCCTCCGAGCAGTACTTC.

V usage is TRBV2 and J usage is TRBJ1-5; possibly TRBD1 for D (5 bases). This CDR3 is built from 12 residues. Trimming removed 4 bases at V and 7 bases at J, with 8 bases between. Germline-derived CDR1 and CDR2 are SNHLY and FYNNEI. This CDR3 reads CASSGQGQPQHF. For the CDR3, the DNA is TGTGCCAGCAGTGGTCAGGGACAGCCCCAGCATTTT.

This sequence joins TRBV4-3 and TRBJ2-3, with unresolved D. Trimming removed 0 bases at V and 0 bases at J, with 10 bases between. The CDR3 sequence is 16 residues long. The germline gives CDR1 LGHNA, CDR2 YSLEER. The chain's CDR3 is CASSQEPAASTDTQYF. DNA of the CDR3: TGCGCCAGCAGCCAAGAACCCGCCGCTAGCACAGATACGCAGTATTTT.

The chain joins TRBV6-1 to TRBJ2-5, with D unresolved. The ends were cut back, 5 bases at V and 5 bases at J, with 6 bases in the middle. Germline CDR1 reads MNHNS; CDR2 reads SASEGT. This CDR3 has 11 amino acids. CDR3 bases: TGTGCCAGCAGTCAGCGTGAGACCCAGTACTTC. Translating it yields CASSQRETQYF.

This chain uses TRBV4-1 with TRBJ1-5; no firm D call. Germline V gene sequence: CDR1 MGHRA, CDR2 YSYEKL. The ends were cut back, 2 bases at V and 5 bases at J, with 13 bases in the middle. The CDR3 runs 15 residues. CDR3 in DNA: TGCGCCAGCAGCCAACTACCGGCCCCCTATCAGCCCCAGCATTTT. It encodes CASSQLPAPYQPQHF.

The J gene is TRBJ1-2, the V gene TRBV10-3; D is undetermined. Trimming removed 0 bases at V and 6 bases at J, with 8 bases between. This CDR3 is built from 13 residues. Germline loops: CDR1 ENHRY, CDR2 SYGVKD. In DNA form, the CDR3 reads TGTGCCATCAGTGAGTCCCCAGGAAATGGCTACACCTTC. Its protein product is CAISESPGNGYTF.

This clone was detected once. V usage is TRBV18 and J usage is TRBJ2-5; D is perhaps TRBD2 (5 bases). Germline lookup yields CDR1 KGHSH and CDR2 LQKENI. This CDR3 region has 16 residues. The V gene lost 1 base and the J gene lost 2 bases, with 14 bases spanning the gap. The CDR3 DNA sequence: TGTGCCAGCTCACCACAAACGGGGTCGGGTCAAGAGACCCAGTACTTC. Translated: CASSPQTGSGQETQYF.

Comments on this clone: The sample carries other DNA sequences with the same CDR3. The V and J genes are TRBV7-2 and TRBJ2-7, with D hard to call. The germline CDR1 and CDR2 sequences are SGHTA and FQGNSA. The V gene lost 3 bases and the J gene lost 4 bases, with 4 bases spanning the gap. The CDR3 covers 11 residues. The CDR3 loop is CASSLKYEQYF. CDR3 in DNA: TGTGCCAGCAGCTTGAAATACGAGCAGTACTTC.

The rearrangement links TRBV9 to TRBJ2-5; D possibly uses TRBD1 or TRBD2 (6 bases each). From germline, CDR1 is SGDLS and CDR2 YYNGEE. Trimming stripped 1 base from V and 5 bases from J, with 9 bases between. The CDR3 loop spans 13 amino acids. The CDR3: CASSVKGGETQYF. CDR3 bases: TGTGCCAGCAGCGTAAAAGGGGGGGAGACCCAGTACTTC.

The V call is TRBV28, the J call TRBJ1-2; perhaps TRBD1 as D (5 bases). Germline V gives CDR1 MDHEN, CDR2 SYDVKM. This CDR3 spans 14 amino acids. V lost 5 bases and J lost 5, with 15 bases in between. This chain's CDR3 is CASSPGTVRYGYTF. As DNA, the CDR3 is TGTGCCAGCAGTCCAGGGACCGTACGATATGGCTACACCTTC.

The chain links TRBV6-1 to TRBJ2-7; 8 bases match TRBD1. The V segment lost 0 bases and the J segment 9 bases; nucleotides outside the gene matches: 10. Germline lookup yields CDR1 MNHNS and CDR2 SASEGT. The CDR3 totals 15 residues. The DNA for the CDR3 is TGTGCCAGCAGTGAAGCGGACAGGGCGGCTGATGTGCAGTACTTC. Translating it yields CASSEADRAADVQYF.